Shown below are 14 T cell receptor beta chains from a single sample sequenced in a study of beta chain features in type 1 diabetes. Expressed TCRB transcripts were sequenced after all isolated RNA was converted to cDNA. This table comes from immunoSEQ multiplex PCR, and its TCRdb copy is limited to in-frame clones, with some not included. The profile shows just over 600,000 clones, around 15% of them singletons. The material sequenced was naive CD4+ T cells from blood. These receptors originate from a man younger than 35 in good health.

A remark on this clone: The same CDR3 can be traced to other DNA sequences in this sample. The rearrangement uses TRBV30 and TRBJ1-2; TRBD1 agrees at 7 bases. CDR3 length: 14 amino acids. V shed 0 bases, J shed 5 bases, and the junction held 6 bases outside the gene matches. Germline-derived CDR1 and CDR2 are GTSNPN and SVGIG (reference sequence). The CDR3 DNA is TGTGCCTGGAGTGTAGGGCAGGGGGTGTATGGCTACACCTTC. Translated, it gives CAWSVGQGVYGYTF.

This clone was counted only a few times. V is TRBV28 and J is TRBJ2-4; 8 bases agree with TRBD1. The V segment lost 2 bases and the J segment 3 bases; nucleotides outside the gene matches: 6. The CDR3 runs 16 residues. CDR1 and CDR2 (germline): MDHEN, SYDVKM. The CDR3 here is CASSLPVTGGKNIQYF. Written as DNA, the CDR3 is TGTGCCAGCAGTTTACCAGTAACAGGGGGCAAAAACATTCAGTACTTC.

The V call is TRBV7-2, the J call TRBJ1-1, with D maybe TRBD1 (5 bases). Germline V gene data show CDR1 as SGHTA and CDR2 as FQGNSA. The CDR3 is 15 residues long. Trimming stripped 4 bases from V and 0 bases from J, with 12 bases between. The CDR3 DNA reads TGTGCCAGCAGCTCCCGACAGAGCATGAACACTGAAGCTTTCTTT. It codes for CASSSRQSMNTEAFF.

This clone was seen more than once but under ten times. The chain joins TRBV29-1 to TRBJ1-5; D is unclear. This CDR3 has 14 residues. Per the germline V gene, CDR1 is SQVTM and CDR2 is ANQGSEA. Trimming removed 5 bases from V and 4 bases from J, with 15 bases in between. The CDR3 sequence is CSVSPGGPNQPQHF. The CDR3 coding sequence is TGCAGCGTTAGCCCGGGAGGACCGAATCAGCCCCAGCATTTT.

The gene calls are TRBV30 and TRBJ1-6; tentative D call: TRBD1 (5 bases). Germline CDR1 reads GTSNPN; CDR2 reads SVGIG (reference sequence). The germline V and J ends were trimmed by 1 base and 9 bases, with 10 bases remaining between them. This CDR3 is 13 amino acids long. The CDR3 here is CAWSGGRASPLHF. CDR3 DNA: TGTGCCTGGAGTGGGGGCAGGGCTTCACCCCTCCACTTT. Full variable domain (missing parts from reference TRBV30 and TRBJ1-6): SQTIHQWPATLVQPVGSPLSLECTVEGTSNPNLYWYRQAAGRGLQLLFYSVGIGQISSEVPQNLSASRPQDRQFILSSKKLLLSDSGFYLCAWSGGRASPLHFGNGTRLTVT.

This clone was counted between two and nine times. The V and J genes are TRBV7-3 and TRBJ2-3; TRBD1 aligns across 7 bases. V was pared by 5 bases and J by 3 bases, with 11 bases of the junction left unmatched. Germline loops: CDR1 SGHTA, CDR2 FQGTGA. This CDR3 has 16 residues. The CDR3 region is CASSPRNRGRTDTQYF. The CDR3 bases are TGTGCCAGCAGCCCCCGCAACAGGGGCAGGACAGATACGCAGTATTTT.

The chain recombines TRBV7-2 with TRBJ2-3; no firm D call. Germline assignment: CDR1 SGHTA and CDR2 FQGNSA. Trimming took off 7 bases at V and 2 bases at J, with 7 bases between the two ends. The CDR3 contains 12 residues. The CDR3 region is CASTPSTDTQYF. CDR3 in DNA: TGTGCCAGCACCCCCTCCACAGATACGCAGTATTTT.

This clone was found a few times. This rearrangement joins TRBV30 to TRBJ2-3; D might be TRBD1 (7 bases). The CDR3 contains 13 residues. Trimming left V 5 bases short and J 3 bases short, with 12 bases between. CDR1 and CDR2 (germline): GTSNPN, SVGIG (reference sequence). The CDR3 sequence: CAWQTGRTDTQYF. The CDR3 nucleotides are TGTGCCTGGCAGACAGGGAGGACAGATACGCAGTATTTT.

The J gene is TRBJ1-1, the V gene TRBV28, with 7 bases lining up with TRBD1. Germline V lookup: CDR1 MDHEN, CDR2 SYDVKM. There are 15 residues in the CDR3. V was clipped by 6 bases and J by 6 bases; unmatched bases: 13. CDR3 coding DNA: TGTGCCAGCAGCCCCTCGACAGGGAGAATGCCTGAAGCTTTCTTT. Its translation is CASSPSTGRMPEAFF.

The chain employs TRBV7-2 and TRBJ2-7; 7 positions agree with TRBD1. Germline V lookup: CDR1 SGHTA, CDR2 FQGNSA. V lost 1 base and J lost 5; bases outside the gene matches: 5. The CDR3 runs 14 residues. The CDR3 spells CASSLDRGLNEQYF. The CDR3 DNA is TGTGCCAGCAGCTTAGACAGGGGCTTGAACGAGCAGTACTTC.

The chain joins TRBV7-2 to TRBJ2-1; D remains unclear. There are 15 residues in the CDR3. V shed 1 base and J shed 8 bases, with 15 bases lying between them. Germline loops: CDR1 SGHTA, CDR2 FQGNSA. The CDR3 protein is CASSLVPVVRDEQFF. The CDR3 bases are TGTGCCAGCAGCTTAGTTCCTGTGGTGCGCGATGAGCAGTTCTTC.

This sequence joins TRBV4-3 and TRBJ2-7, with 13 bases aligning to TRBD2. The CDR3 sequence is 19 residues long. Germline V gene data show CDR1 as LGHNA and CDR2 as YSLEER. Unmatched junction bases numbered 10, after V lost 0 bases and J lost 2 bases. CDR3 coding DNA: TGCGCCAGCAGCCAAGAGGTAGAACTTGGACTAGCGGGGGCCTACGAGCAGTACTTC. Translating it yields CASSQEVELGLAGAYEQYF.

This clone was observed a few times. The V and J genes are TRBV2 and TRBJ2-5; 9 bases align to TRBD1. This CDR3 has 14 residues. Germline V gene lookup returns CDR1 SNHLY and CDR2 FYNNEI. The V and J ends lost 6 bases and 2 bases, in that order; junction bases with no gene match: 4. The DNA of the CDR3 is TGTGCCAGCAGAGCCGGGACAGGGCAAGAGACCCAGTACTTC. It is translated as CASRAGTGQETQYF. Full variable domain (missing parts from reference TRBV2 and TRBJ2-5): EPEVTQTPSHQVTQMGQEVILRCVPISNHLYFYWYRQILGQKVEFLVSFYNNEISEKSEIFDDQFSVERPDGSNFTLKIRSTKLEDSAMYFCASRAGTGQETQYFGPGTRLLVL.

This clone was counted a few times. This chain joins TRBV11-3 and TRBJ2-3; maybe TRBD1 (5 bases). Trimming took off 1 base at V and 4 bases at J, with 9 bases between the two ends. The CDR3 loop spans 14 amino acids. Germline V gene data show CDR1 as SGHNT and CDR2 as YENEEA. Here the CDR3 DNA reads TGTGCCAGCAGCTTAGCCCAGGGTGCAGATACGCAGTATTTT. This gives the protein CASSLAQGADTQYF.